This T cell receptor (beta chain) came from a study of regulatory T cells in long-lasting Graves disease. CDR3 length: 14 amino acids. J gave up 6 bases and V 6 bases, and 6 bases lay outside the gene matches. Specified time point: newly diagnosed GD, antithyroid drugs for less than 3 months. Preparation of the TCR library used RNA extracted from PBMCs. This clonotype was observed many times. According to the study, TCR beta libraries were built with iRepertoire HTBI primers and CDR3-region Arm-PCR. MiXCR, run by TCRdb on the multiplex PCR reads, gives a single entry per CDR3 protein. The top ten hold roughly 10% of the sample, which has some 220,000 distinct CDR3 sequences, approximately 19% seen once. These same records also appear under a second study, on T cells in Graves' hyperthyroidism and ophthalmopathy.

This receptor was taken from a woman aged 30 to 39 with Graves disease. J is TRBJ1-5 and V is TRBV12-3 or TRBV12-4; TRBD1 agrees at 9 bases. This specimen was peripheral blood mononuclear cells (PBMCs), taken at new diagnosis, from a patient treated with antithyroid drugs. The DNA of the CDR3 is TGTGCCAGCAGACGAACAGGGGGCAGTCAGCCCCAGCATTTT. The encoded protein is CASRRTGGSQPQHF.